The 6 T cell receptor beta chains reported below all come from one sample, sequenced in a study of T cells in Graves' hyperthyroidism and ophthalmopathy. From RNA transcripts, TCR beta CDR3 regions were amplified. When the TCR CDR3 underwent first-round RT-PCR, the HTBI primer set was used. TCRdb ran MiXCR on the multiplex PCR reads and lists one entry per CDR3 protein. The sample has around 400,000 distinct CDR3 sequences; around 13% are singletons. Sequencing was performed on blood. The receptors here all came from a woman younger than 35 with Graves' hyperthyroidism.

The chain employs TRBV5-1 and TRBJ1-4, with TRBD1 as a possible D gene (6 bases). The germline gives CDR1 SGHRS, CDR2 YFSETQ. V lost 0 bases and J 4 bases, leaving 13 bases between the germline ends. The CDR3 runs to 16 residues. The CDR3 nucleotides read TGCGCCAGCAGCTTGGCCTCAGGGGAAGATAATGAAAAACTGTTTTTT. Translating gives CASSLASGEDNEKLFF.

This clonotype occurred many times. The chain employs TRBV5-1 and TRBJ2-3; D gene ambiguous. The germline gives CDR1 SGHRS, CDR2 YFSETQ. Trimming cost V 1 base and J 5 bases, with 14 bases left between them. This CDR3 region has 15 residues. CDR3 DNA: TGCGCCAGCAGCTTGAGAGGTTGGCGGTTAGATACGCAGTATTTT. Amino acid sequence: CASSLRGWRLDTQYF.

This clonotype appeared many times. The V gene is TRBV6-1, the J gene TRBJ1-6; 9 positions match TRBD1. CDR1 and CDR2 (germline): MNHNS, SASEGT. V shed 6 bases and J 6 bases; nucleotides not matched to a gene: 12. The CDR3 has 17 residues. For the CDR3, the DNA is TGTGCCAGCAGCCAACCGACCGGGACAGGGAGTAATTCACCCCTCCACTTT. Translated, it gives CASSQPTGTGSNSPLHF.

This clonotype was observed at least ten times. CDR3 in amino acids: CSARVSSGSWGQFF. The CDR3 region has the DNA TGCAGTGCTAGAGTTAGTAGCGGGTCCTGGGGGCAGTTCTTC. This sequence joins TRBV20-1 and TRBJ2-1; 7 nucleotides line up with TRBD2. Germline-derived CDR1 and CDR2 are DFQATT and SNEGSKA (reference sequence). The ends lost 1 base at V and 12 bases at J; junction bases unmatched: 12. The CDR3 has 14 amino acids.

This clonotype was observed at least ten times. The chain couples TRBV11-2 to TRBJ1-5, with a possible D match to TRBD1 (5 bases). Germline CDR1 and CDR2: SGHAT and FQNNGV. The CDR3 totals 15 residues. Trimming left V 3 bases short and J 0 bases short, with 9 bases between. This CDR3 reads CASSFGTGSNQPQHF. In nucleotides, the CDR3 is TGTGCCAGCAGCTTCGGGACGGGTAGCAATCAGCCCCAGCATTTT.

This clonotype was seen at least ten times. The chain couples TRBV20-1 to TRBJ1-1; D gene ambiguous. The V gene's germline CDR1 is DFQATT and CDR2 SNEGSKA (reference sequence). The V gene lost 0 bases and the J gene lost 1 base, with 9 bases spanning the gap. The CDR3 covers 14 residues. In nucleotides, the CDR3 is TGCAGTGCTAGAGAAAGTGGCCCGAACACTGAAGCTTTCTTT. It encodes CSARESGPNTEAFF.